Presented here are 18 T cell receptor beta chains from one specimen sequenced in a study of T-cell reconstitution after alpha-beta-depleted transplantation in children. A library of TCRbeta sequences, prepared with unique molecular identifiers, was generated. One entry per CDR3 protein results from TCRdb running MiXCR on the PCR reads. The sample records about 610,000 distinct CDR3 sequences, about 10% being singletons. The specimen comprised PBMCs from the stem cell graft donor, sampled from the stem cell graft. Receptors were obtained from a human donor who donated a stem cell graft to a child with acute myeloid leukemia.

The rearrangement joins TRBV5-1 to TRBJ2-7; D uncertain. The CDR3 has 14 residues. From germline, CDR1 is SGHRS and CDR2 YFSETQ. V lost 7 bases and J lost 2, with 16 bases in between. In DNA, the CDR3 is TGCGCCAGCGGCCTAACGGCCGGAACCTACGAGCAGTACTTC. It encodes CASGLTAGTYEQYF.

This clonotype was recorded many times. The DNA for the CDR3 is TGTGCCTCCAATGAGCAGTTCTTC. This codes for CASNEQFF. This rearrangement joins TRBV7-9 to TRBJ2-1, with D unresolved. This CDR3 contains 8 residues. V was pared by 11 bases and J by 6 bases, with 2 bases between. Germline V CDR1 and CDR2: SEHNR, FQNEAQ (reference sequence).

This clonotype was counted ten times or more. The genes are TRBV28 and TRBJ1-1; D unresolved. This CDR3 is built from 11 residues. V lost 7 bases and J 3 bases, leaving 6 bases between the germline ends. Germline CDR1 reads MDHEN; CDR2 reads SYDVKM. The CDR3, as DNA: TGTGCCAGCATCACAGACACTGAAGCTTTCTTT. Amino acids: CASITDTEAFF.

This clonotype showed up many times. The gene calls are TRBV28 and TRBJ1-1; D is possibly TRBD1 (6 bases). Trimming cost V 7 bases and J 4 bases, with 13 bases left between them. CDR1 is MDHEN and CDR2 is SYDVKM in the germline V gene. This CDR3 has 13 residues. DNA of the CDR3: TGTGCCAGCACACAGGGATCGGGCACTGAAGCTTTCTTT. Amino acids: CASTQGSGTEAFF.

This clonotype came up many times. Relative to the germline gene, one junction end is altered; a read error may explain this. This chain joins TRBV5-1 and TRBJ2-7; 8 positions agree with TRBD1. This CDR3 contains 14 residues. Germline loops: CDR1 SGHRS, CDR2 YFSETQ. The CDR3 is CASSLGQGRYEQYF. For the CDR3, the DNA is TGTGCCAGCAGTCTTGGACAGGGACGATACGAGCAGTACTTC.

This clonotype came up a few times. The chain combines TRBV6-1 with TRBJ1-6; D may be TRBD1 (6 bases). The CDR3 totals 14 residues. V shed 1 base and J shed 7 bases, with 8 bases lying between them. The germline gives CDR1 MNHNS, CDR2 SASEGT. The CDR3 spells CASSEVGANSPLHF. CDR3 nucleotides: TGTGCCAGCAGTGAAGTGGGGGCGAATTCACCCCTCCACTTT.

This chain joins TRBV20-1 and TRBJ2-1, with D perhaps TRBD2 (5 bases). CDR3 length: 11 residues. The V gene's germline CDR1 is DFQATT and CDR2 SNEGSKA (reference sequence). V was pared by 8 bases and J by 6 bases, with 11 bases between. The CDR3 region is CSSGEANEQFF. Here the CDR3 DNA reads TGCAGTAGCGGAGAAGCCAATGAGCAGTTCTTC.

This clonotype was detected only a few times. V usage is TRBV6-5 and J usage is TRBJ1-2, with D uncertain. Trimming removed 0 bases at V and 8 bases at J, with 13 bases between. The CDR3 is 14 residues long. The germline gives CDR1 MNHEY, CDR2 SVGAGI. The CDR3 DNA follows: TGTGCCAGCAGTTACTCGTACCGGGCAGAGGGCTACACCTTC. It is translated as CASSYSYRAEGYTF.

V and J are TRBV7-2 and TRBJ2-1, with D perhaps assigned TRBD1 or TRBD2 (5 bases each). The V gene's germline CDR1 is SGHTA and CDR2 FQGNSA. V shed 8 bases and J shed 0 bases, with 20 bases lying between them. CDR3 length: 17 amino acids. For the CDR3, the DNA is TGTGCCAGCCGCAAACATAGGGGAGCGGTCTCCTACAATGAGCAGTTCTTC. This codes for CASRKHRGAVSYNEQFF.

The V and J genes are TRBV7-2 and TRBJ2-1; perhaps TRBD2 as D (6 bases). The CDR3 contains 14 residues. V lost 1 base and J 10 bases, leaving 14 bases between the germline ends. From germline, CDR1 is SGHTA and CDR2 FQGNSA. The CDR3 DNA follows: TGTGCCAGCAGCTTAGTAGGTCGGGCGGGAGAGCAGTTCTTC. It is translated as CASSLVGRAGEQFF.

CDR3 protein: CSASETGNYSNQPQHF. The CDR3 region has the DNA TGCAGTGCTAGCGAGACAGGGAATTATAGCAATCAGCCCCAGCATTTT. The chain joins TRBV20-1 to TRBJ1-5; TRBD1 matches 7 bases. V trimming: 3 bases; J trimming: 0 bases; junction bases outside the gene matches: 8. Germline values: CDR1 DFQATT, CDR2 SNEGSKA (reference sequence). This CDR3 region has 16 residues.

The chain joins TRBV29-1 to TRBJ1-2, with 7 bases aligning to TRBD1. With V trimmed by 2 bases and J by 3 bases, 9 bases remained unmatched. Germline V gene sequence: CDR1 SQVTM, CDR2 ANQGSEA. CDR3 length: 15 amino acids. DNA of the CDR3: TGCAGCGTTGAAAACGAAAGGGGGCGGGACTATGGCTACACCTTC. Protein product: CSVENERGRDYGYTF.

The V and J genes are TRBV9 and TRBJ1-4; 8 bases line up with TRBD1. Trimming took 0 bases from V and 7 from J; bases not matched to a gene: 5. This CDR3 contains 15 residues. The V gene's germline CDR1 is SGDLS and CDR2 YYNGEE. In DNA form, the CDR3 reads TGTGCCAGCAGCGTAGTGGTCGGGACAGGTGAAAAACTGTTTTTT. Its translation: CASSVVVGTGEKLFF.

This clonotype was found many times. The chain couples TRBV14 to TRBJ2-3; 9 bases fit TRBD2. This CDR3 is built from 16 residues. Unmatched junction bases numbered 1, after V lost 0 bases and J lost 0 bases. Germline values: CDR1 SGHDN, CDR2 FVKESK. CDR3 in amino acids: CASSQDLAGSTDTQYF. CDR3 in DNA: TGTGCCAGCAGCCAAGATCTAGCGGGGAGCACAGATACGCAGTATTTT.

The rearrangement links TRBV7-9 to TRBJ1-4, with D unresolved. The CDR3 is made up of 16 amino acids. The V end was cut by 4 bases, the J end by 4 bases, with 16 bases between. Germline assignment: CDR1 SEHNR and CDR2 FQNEAQ (reference sequence). CDR3 sequence (DNA): TGTGCCAGCAGCTATCCGGCGACACACTATAATGAAAAACTGTTTTTT. This sequence encodes CASSYPATHYNEKLFF.

This clonotype has ten or more counts. V usage is TRBV29-1 and J usage is TRBJ2-5; D gene unclear. This CDR3 spans 12 amino acids. V was trimmed by 6 bases and J by 2 bases, leaving 10 bases between them. Germline CDR1 reads SQVTM; CDR2 reads ANQGSEA. The CDR3: CSVKGGQETQYF. The CDR3 bases are TGCAGCGTCAAGGGCGGACAAGAGACCCAGTACTTC. The full variable domain, in which reference TRBV29-1 and TRBJ2-5 provide the parts outside the CDR3, is SAVISQKPSRDICQRGTSLTIQCQVDSQVTMMFWYRQQPGQSLTLIATANQGSEATYESGFVIDKFPISRPNLTFSTLTVSNMSPEDSSIYLCSVKGGQETQYFGPGTRLLVL.

This clonotype appeared a few times. The chain is built from TRBV20-1 and TRBJ2-3; TRBD2 matches at 11 bases. J gave up 5 bases and V 3 bases, and 13 bases lay outside the gene matches. The CDR3 covers 17 residues. The germline V gene has CDR1 DFQATT and CDR2 SNEGSKA (reference sequence). CDR3 protein: CSASLLAGGLGGDTQYF. The CDR3 DNA sequence: TGCAGTGCTAGCCTTCTAGCGGGAGGCCTGGGGGGAGATACGCAGTATTTT.

The CDR3 here is CSAKPGAAYNEQFF. CDR3 DNA sequence: TGCAGTGCCAAACCAGGGGCGGCCTACAATGAGCAGTTCTTC. The rearrangement links TRBV20-1 to TRBJ2-1; weak D call: TRBD1 (6 bases). Germline V gene sequence: CDR1 DFQATT, CDR2 SNEGSKA (reference sequence). This CDR3 has 14 residues. Trimming left V 6 bases short and J 2 bases short, with 14 bases between.